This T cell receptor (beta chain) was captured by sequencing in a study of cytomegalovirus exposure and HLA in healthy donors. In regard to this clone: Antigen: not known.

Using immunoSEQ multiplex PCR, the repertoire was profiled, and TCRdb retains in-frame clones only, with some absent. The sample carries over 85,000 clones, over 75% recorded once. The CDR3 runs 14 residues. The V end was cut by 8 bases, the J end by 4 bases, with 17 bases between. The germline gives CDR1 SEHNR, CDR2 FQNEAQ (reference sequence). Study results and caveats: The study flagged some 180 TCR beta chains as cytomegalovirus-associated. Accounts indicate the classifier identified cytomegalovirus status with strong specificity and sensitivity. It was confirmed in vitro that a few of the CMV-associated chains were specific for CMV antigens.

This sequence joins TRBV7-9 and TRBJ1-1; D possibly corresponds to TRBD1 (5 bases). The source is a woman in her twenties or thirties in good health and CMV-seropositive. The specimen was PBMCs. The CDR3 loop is CASETGTGGTEAFF. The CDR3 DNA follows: TGTGCCAGCGAAACCGGGACGGGGGGCACTGAAGCTTTCTTT.